This T cell receptor (beta chain) was recovered during a study of cytomegalovirus exposure and HLA in healthy donors. The wider study: The 120 validation repertoires, a later analysis reported, used the same platform as the roughly 660 repertoires from the first cohort.

V lost 0 bases to trimming and J lost 4 bases, with 10 bases between them. The CDR3 is 16 residues long. Germline values: CDR1 MNHNY, CDR2 SVGAGI (reference sequence). The data were produced by immunoSEQ multiplex PCR, yet TCRdb's version contains in-frame clones alone and is incomplete. This sample has roughly 200,000 clones, with about 89% found just once. The clonotype comes from a man aged 25 to 40 in good health and CMV-seropositive. The sequencing input was PBMCs. This rearrangement joins TRBV6-6 to TRBJ1-6; tentatively, D is TRBD1 (5 bases). CDR3 sequence: CASSYSTDPYNSPLHF. CDR3 nucleotide sequence: TGTGCCAGCAGTTACTCGACAGACCCGTATAATTCACCCCTCCACTTT.